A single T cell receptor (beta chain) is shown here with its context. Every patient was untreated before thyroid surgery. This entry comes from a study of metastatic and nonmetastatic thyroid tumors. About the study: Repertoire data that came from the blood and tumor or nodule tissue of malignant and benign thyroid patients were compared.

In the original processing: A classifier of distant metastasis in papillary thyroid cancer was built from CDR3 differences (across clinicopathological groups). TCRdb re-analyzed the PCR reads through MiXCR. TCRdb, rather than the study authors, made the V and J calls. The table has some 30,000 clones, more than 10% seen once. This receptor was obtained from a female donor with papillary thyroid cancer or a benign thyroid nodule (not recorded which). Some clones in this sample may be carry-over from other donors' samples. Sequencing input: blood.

The CDR3 loop reads CSARGWGPRDRDYEQYF. The CDR3 nucleotides are TGCAGTGCTAGAGGATGGGGTCCCCGGGACAGGGATTACGAGCAGTACTTC. V and J are TRBV20-1 and TRBJ2-7, with 9 bases matching TRBD1. This CDR3 comprises 17 residues. Germline V gene data show CDR1 as DFQATT and CDR2 as SNEGSKA (reference sequence). J was trimmed by 4 bases and V by 1 base; bases with no gene match: 14.